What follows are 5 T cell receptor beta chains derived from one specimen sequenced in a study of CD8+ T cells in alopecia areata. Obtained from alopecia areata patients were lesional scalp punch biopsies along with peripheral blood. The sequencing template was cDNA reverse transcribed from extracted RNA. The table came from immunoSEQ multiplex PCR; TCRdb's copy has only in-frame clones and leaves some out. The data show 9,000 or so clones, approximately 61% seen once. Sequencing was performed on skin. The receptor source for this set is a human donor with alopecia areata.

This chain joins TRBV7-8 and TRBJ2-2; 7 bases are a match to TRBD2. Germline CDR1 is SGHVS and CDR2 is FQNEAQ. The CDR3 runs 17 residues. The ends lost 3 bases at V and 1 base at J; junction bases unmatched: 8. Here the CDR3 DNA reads TGTGCCAGCAGCTTCCTCCAGGGCGGGGGGAACACCGGGGAGCTGTTTTTT. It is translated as CASSFLQGGGNTGELFF.

CDR3: CASSLAPTSGTYEQYF. CDR3 sequence (DNA): TGTGCCAGCAGCTTAGCCCCGACTAGCGGAACCTACGAGCAGTACTTC. The genes are TRBV7-2 and TRBJ2-7; 9 nucleotides match TRBD2. Germline CDR1 reads SGHTA; CDR2 reads FQGNSA. This CDR3 has 16 residues. V lost 0 bases to trimming and J lost 2 bases; unmatched junction nucleotides: 5.

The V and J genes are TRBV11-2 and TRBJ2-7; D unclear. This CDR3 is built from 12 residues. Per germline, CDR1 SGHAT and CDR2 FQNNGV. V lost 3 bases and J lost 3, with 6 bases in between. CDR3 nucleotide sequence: TGTGCCAGCAGCTTCGACGGCTACGAGCAGTACTTC. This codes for CASSFDGYEQYF. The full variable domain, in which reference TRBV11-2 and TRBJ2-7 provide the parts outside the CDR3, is EAGVAQSPRYKIIEKRQSVAFWCNPISGHATLYWYQQILGQGPKLLIQFQNNGVVDDSQLPKDRFSAERLKGVDSTLKIQPAKLEDSAVYLCASSFDGYEQYFGPGTRLTVT.

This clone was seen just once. The chain's CDR3 is CASSSKDRRTVRTEAFF. The CDR3 DNA is TGTGCCAGCAGCTCTAAAGACAGGCGGACCGTCCGCACTGAAGCTTTCTTT. The genes are TRBV5-6 and TRBJ1-1; D is perhaps TRBD1 (6 bases). With 3 bases removed from V and 4 bases from J, the gap between germline ends came to 22 bases. The CDR3 is made up of 17 amino acids. Germline CDR1 is SGHDT and CDR2 is YYEEEE.

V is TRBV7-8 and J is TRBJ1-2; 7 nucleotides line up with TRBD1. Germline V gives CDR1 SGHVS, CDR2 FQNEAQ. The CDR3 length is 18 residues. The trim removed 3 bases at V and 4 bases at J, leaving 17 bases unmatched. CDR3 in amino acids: CASSLVGGQSYGGYGYTF. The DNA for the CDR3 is TGTGCCAGCAGCTTGGTTGGGGGACAGTCATATGGAGGCTATGGCTACACCTTC.